The next 22 T cell receptor beta chains were all read from a single sample in a study of blood T cell repertoires in COVID-19. The data were produced by immunoSEQ multiplex PCR, yet TCRdb's version contains in-frame clones alone and is incomplete. The table has roughly 700,000 clones, 85% to 90% seen once. The sequencing input was peripheral blood. Receptor source: a woman between 18 and 29 years old with acute or convalescent COVID-19.

This clone has only one observation. This chain links TRBV27 with TRBJ1-1, with D unresolved. CDR3 size: 14 residues. V was cut by 7 bases and J by 2 bases, with 14 bases left in between. CDR1 and CDR2 from the germline V gene are MNHEY and SMNVEV (reference sequence). The CDR3 DNA reads TGTGCCAGCATGACCTGGGCCCAAAACACTGAAGCTTTCTTT. Residues: CASMTWAQNTEAFF.

CDR3 bases: TGTGCCAGTAAGAGGGGACAGGATAATGAAAAACTGTTTTTT. Protein: CASKRGQDNEKLFF. The chain uses TRBV19 and TRBJ1-4, with 8 nucleotides matching TRBD1. Trimming took 7 bases from V and 4 from J; bases not matched to a gene: 5. This CDR3 is 14 amino acids long. In germline, CDR1 is LNHDA, CDR2 SQIVND (reference sequence).

The chain carries TRBV5-1 and TRBJ1-2; TRBD1 matches 7 bases. V was clipped by 2 bases and J by 12 bases; unmatched bases: 13. Germline CDR1 is SGHRS and CDR2 is YFSETQ. This CDR3 has 14 residues. This CDR3 is CASSLGQVIGGNTF. In DNA form, the CDR3 reads TGCGCCAGCAGCTTAGGACAGGTCATCGGAGGGAACACCTTC.

The chain carries TRBV5-6 and TRBJ2-1; 7 bases are shared with TRBD1. The CDR3 runs 12 residues. V was clipped by 4 bases and J by 10 bases; unmatched bases: 5. Germline lookup yields CDR1 SGHDT and CDR2 YYEEEE. The CDR3 DNA is TGTGCCAGCAGCCATTCAGGGGGAGAGCAGTTCTTC. This encodes CASSHSGGEQFF.

V is TRBV11-2 and J is TRBJ1-1; D ambiguous. Looked up from germline, CDR1 is SGHAT and CDR2 is FQNNGV. The CDR3 loop spans 14 amino acids. V was clipped by 6 bases and J by 3 bases, with 14 bases between them. The CDR3 nucleotides are TGTGCCAGCAGTCCTCGAGGTTCGGACACTGAAGCTTTCTTT. Amino acid sequence: CASSPRGSDTEAFF.

This chain uses TRBV6-5 with TRBJ1-2, with D unclear. Per the germline V gene, CDR1 is MNHEY and CDR2 is SVGAGI. The length of the CDR3 is 11 residues. Trimming shortened V by 7 bases and J by 8 bases, and 11 bases separated the two germline ends. The CDR3 reads CASTTGRGYTF. The CDR3 bases are TGTGCCAGCACGACTGGCCGAGGCTACACCTTC.

J is TRBJ1-4 and V is TRBV4-3, with D possibly TRBD1 on 6 matching bases. V was trimmed by 0 bases and J by 4 bases, leaving 9 bases between them. The germline CDR1 and CDR2 sequences are LGHNA and YSLEER. CDR3 length: 15 residues. The CDR3 DNA sequence: TGCGCCAGCAGCCAAGAGGACAGATTTAATGAAAAACTGTTTTTT. Translation: CASSQEDRFNEKLFF.

The gene calls are TRBV7-9 and TRBJ2-1, with a tentative D call TRBD1 (6 bases). With 5 bases removed from V and 10 bases from J, the gap between germline ends came to 12 bases. Germline-derived CDR1 and CDR2 are SEHNR and FQNEAQ (reference sequence). CDR3 size: 12 residues. This chain's CDR3 is CASSVGQPEQFF. Written as DNA, the CDR3 is TGTGCCAGCAGCGTCGGACAGCCCGAGCAGTTCTTC.

This sequence joins TRBV7-2 and TRBJ2-1; no reliable D call. The CDR3 is 15 amino acids. Germline V gene sequence: CDR1 SGHTA, CDR2 FQGNSA. V gave up 1 base and J gave up 5 bases, with 12 bases separating them. CDR3 residues: CASSLGPSGNNEQFF. The CDR3 bases are TGTGCCAGCAGCTTAGGTCCTTCAGGAAACAATGAGCAGTTCTTC. The full variable domain, its missing parts supplied by reference TRBV7-2 and TRBJ2-1, is GAGVSQSPSNKVTEKGKDVELRCDPISGHTALYWYRQSLGQGLEFLIYFQGNSAPDKSGLPSDRFSAERTGGSVSTLTIQRTQQEDSAVYLCASSLGPSGNNEQFFGPGTRLTVL.

Here the CDR3 DNA reads TGTGCCAGCAGTGGACAGGTTAGGGCCTACAATGAGCAGTTCTTC. It codes for CASSGQVRAYNEQFF. The chain is built from TRBV27 and TRBJ2-1, with TRBD1 matching over 7 bases. The CDR3 loop spans 15 amino acids. Germline-derived CDR1 and CDR2 are MNHEY and SMNVEV (reference sequence). V dropped 5 bases and J dropped 2; count of bases not matched to a gene: 6.

The rearrangement uses TRBV19 and TRBJ1-1, with a weak D call TRBD1 (5 bases). The germline V and J ends were trimmed by 3 bases and 2 bases, with 10 bases remaining between them. The CDR3 totals 14 residues. Germline lookup yields CDR1 LNHDA and CDR2 SQIVND (reference sequence). CDR3 in DNA: TGTGCCAGTAGTATGGGGGACTCTAACACTGAAGCTTTCTTT. Protein sequence: CASSMGDSNTEAFF.

The chain links TRBV27 to TRBJ1-2; D is possibly TRBD1 (6 bases). The V and J ends lost 3 bases and 7 bases respectively, with 12 bases between them. From germline, CDR1 is MNHEY and CDR2 SMNVEV (reference sequence). The CDR3 has 13 amino acids. CDR3 protein: CASSFVGAGGYTF. In DNA form, the CDR3 reads TGTGCCAGCAGTTTTGTGGGGGCTGGTGGCTACACCTTC.

This clone was observed a handful of times. The CDR3 DNA reads as TGTGCCAGCTCACCAGAACAGGGGGATCGATCACCCCTCCACTTT. Amino acids: CASSPEQGDRSPLHF. V usage is TRBV18 and J usage is TRBJ1-6; 8 bases fit TRBD1. The CDR3 totals 15 residues. Germline values: CDR1 KGHSH, CDR2 LQKENI. J lost 10 bases, V lost 2 bases, and 7 bases had no gene match.

This chain connects TRBV4-1 to TRBJ1-3; D not certain. The CDR3 has 16 amino acids. V was pared by 2 bases and J by 0 bases, with 11 bases between. Germline CDR1 MGHRA, CDR2 YSYEKL. CDR3 protein: CASSQPTSHSGNTIYF. CDR3 in DNA: TGCGCCAGCAGCCAACCCACATCACACTCTGGAAACACCATATATTTT.

The genes are TRBV27 and TRBJ1-2; D perhaps matches TRBD1 (6 bases). The CDR3 totals 14 residues. Trimming took off 2 bases at V and 4 bases at J, with 11 bases between the two ends. The germline CDR1 and CDR2 sequences are MNHEY and SMNVEV (reference sequence). CDR3 region: CASSLGGGPYGYTF. The CDR3 DNA is TGTGCCAGCAGTTTAGGGGGGGGCCCCTATGGCTACACCTTC.

The V and J genes are TRBV6-6 and TRBJ1-4; D is possibly TRBD1 (6 bases). V shed 2 bases and J shed 6 bases, with 13 bases lying between them. The CDR3 contains 15 residues. From germline, CDR1 is MNHNY and CDR2 SVGAGI (reference sequence). The CDR3 spells CASSYIDRSDEKLFF. CDR3 bases: TGTGCCAGCAGTTACATAGACAGGTCGGATGAAAAACTGTTTTTT.

The genes are TRBV9 and TRBJ1-2; tentative D call: TRBD1 (5 bases). CDR1 is SGDLS and CDR2 is YYNGEE in the germline V gene. The CDR3 has 15 amino acids. V was cut by 4 bases and J by 8 bases, with 21 bases left in between. As DNA, the CDR3 is TGTGCCAGCAGCCCCCGACAGAGCCTCTCACGGGGCTACACCTTC. Residues: CASSPRQSLSRGYTF.

The chain is built from TRBV2 and TRBJ1-1, with 7 bases lining up with TRBD1. The CDR3 contains 15 residues. Germline CDR1 SNHLY, CDR2 FYNNEI. V shed 4 bases, J shed 1 base, and the junction held 6 bases outside the gene matches. The CDR3 DNA sequence: TGTGCCAGCAGTGGGGGACCAGGGGGGAACACTGAAGCTTTCTTT. Amino acid sequence: CASSGGPGGNTEAFF.

This clone has just one count. The same CDR3 is also encoded by other DNA sequences in this sample. The J gene is TRBJ2-3, the V gene TRBV5-1; D might be TRBD1 (6 bases). The CDR3 spans 15 residues. From germline, CDR1 is SGHRS and CDR2 YFSETQ. Deletions cut 0 bases from V and 3 bases from J, with 11 bases between. CDR3 residues: CASSLGGGSTDTQYF. CDR3 DNA sequence: TGCGCCAGCAGCTTGGGTGGGGGCTCTACAGATACGCAGTATTTT.

This chain connects TRBV18 to TRBJ1-1, with D unresolved. V was shortened by 10 bases and J by 3 bases, with 15 bases between the two germline ends. The CDR3 sequence is 13 residues long. Per germline, CDR1 KGHSH and CDR2 LQKENI. This CDR3 reads CATALGRDTEAFF. Written as DNA, the CDR3 is TGTGCCACCGCCCTCGGCCGGGACACTGAAGCTTTCTTT. The full variable domain, with the rest looked up from reference TRBV18 and TRBJ1-1, is NAGVMQNPRHLVRRRGQEARLRCSPMKGHSHVYWYRQLPEEGLKFMVYLQKENIIDESGMPKERFSAEFPKEGPSILRIQQVVRGDSAAYFCATALGRDTEAFFGQGTRLTVV.

This CDR3 is CASSLVGGRNTGELFF. In nucleotides, the CDR3 is TGTGCCAGCAGCTTAGTAGGGGGCAGGAACACCGGGGAGCTGTTTTTT. The chain combines TRBV11-2 with TRBJ2-2; TRBD1 agrees at 7 bases. The CDR3 length is 16 residues. CDR1 SGHAT and CDR2 FQNNGV come from the germline V gene. V dropped 1 base and J dropped 1; count of bases not matched to a gene: 3.

The V gene is TRBV15, the J gene TRBJ2-3, with 15 bases identical to TRBD2. Germline trimming cut 1 base from V and 3 bases from J; bases unmatched to any gene: 2. CDR3 length: 17 amino acids. Germline V lookup: CDR1 LNHNV, CDR2 YYDKDF (reference sequence). CDR3 sequence reads: CATSRAGLAGGTDTQYF. CDR3 sequence (DNA): TGTGCCACCAGCAGAGCGGGACTAGCGGGGGGAACAGATACGCAGTATTTT.